This T cell receptor (beta chain) was recovered during a study of blood T cell repertoires in COVID-19. Study context: Sample material is recorded as cDNA or gDNA derived from T cells, B-cell-depleted T cells, or PBMCs.

Germline CDR1 SGHNT, CDR2 YENEEA. The CDR3 is made up of 16 amino acids. V lost 3 bases and J lost 7; bases outside the gene matches: 7. Produced via immunoSEQ multiplex PCR; TCRdb's table is partial and in-frame only. This sample yields about 44,000 clones, of which around 82% are seen a single time; roughly 4.6% belongs to the top ten. The clonotype comes from a woman aged 65 to 85 with acute or convalescent COVID-19. The J gene is TRBJ2-1, the V gene TRBV11-3, with TRBD2 matching 12 bases. Sequenced material: peripheral blood. The CDR3: CASSFPGLAGLNEQFF. CDR3 coding DNA: TGTGCCAGCAGCTTCCCGGGACTAGCGGGTTTGAATGAGCAGTTCTTC.